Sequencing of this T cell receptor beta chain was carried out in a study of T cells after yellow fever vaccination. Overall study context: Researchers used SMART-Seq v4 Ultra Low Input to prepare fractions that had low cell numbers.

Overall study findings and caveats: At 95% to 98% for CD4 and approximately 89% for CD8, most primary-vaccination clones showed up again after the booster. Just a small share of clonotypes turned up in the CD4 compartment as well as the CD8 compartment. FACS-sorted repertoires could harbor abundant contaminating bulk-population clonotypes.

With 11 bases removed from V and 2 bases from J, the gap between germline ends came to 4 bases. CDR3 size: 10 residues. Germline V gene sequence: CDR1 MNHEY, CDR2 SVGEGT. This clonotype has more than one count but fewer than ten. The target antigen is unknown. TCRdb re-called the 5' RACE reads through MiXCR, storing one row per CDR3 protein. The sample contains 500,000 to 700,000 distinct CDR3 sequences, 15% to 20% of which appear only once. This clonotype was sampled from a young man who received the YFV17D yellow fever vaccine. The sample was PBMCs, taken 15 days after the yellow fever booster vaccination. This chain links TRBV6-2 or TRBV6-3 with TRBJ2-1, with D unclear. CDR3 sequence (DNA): TGTGCCCCGGCCTACAATGAGCAGTTCTTC. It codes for CAPAYNEQFF.